This TCR beta chain was obtained from a study of blood T cell repertoires in COVID-19. Overall study: Collection of acute and convalescent COVID-19 samples took place in the United States, Italy and Spain. T cells, B-cell-depleted T cells, or PBMCs supplied cDNA or gDNA.

The germline CDR1 and CDR2 sequences are LGHDT and YNNKEL (reference sequence). The CDR3 spans 15 residues. V lost 4 bases and J lost 6; bases outside the gene matches: 11. Repertoires were generated with immunoSEQ multiplex PCR, while TCRdb's copy carries only in-frame clones and drops some. In the table there are about 160,000 clones, about 82% of which are singletons. Sequencing was done on a sample of peripheral blood. The chain links TRBV3-1 (or the pseudogene TRBV3-2) to TRBJ2-7; TRBD1 agrees at 8 bases. This clonotype was obtained from a man between 50 and 59 years old with active or convalescent COVID-19. The CDR3 coding sequence is TGTGCCAGCAGCCCGGTTCCAGCAGGGGGCAGCGAGCAGTACTTC. As protein: CASSPVPAGGSEQYF.